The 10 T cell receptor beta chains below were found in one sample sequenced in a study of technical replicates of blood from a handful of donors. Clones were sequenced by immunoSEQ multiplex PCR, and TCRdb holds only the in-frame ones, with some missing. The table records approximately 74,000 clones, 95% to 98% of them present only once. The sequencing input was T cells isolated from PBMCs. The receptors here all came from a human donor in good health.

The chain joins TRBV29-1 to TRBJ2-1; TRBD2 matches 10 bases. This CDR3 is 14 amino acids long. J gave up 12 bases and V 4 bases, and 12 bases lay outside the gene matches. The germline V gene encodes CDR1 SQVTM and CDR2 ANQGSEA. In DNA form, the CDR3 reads TGCAGCGTTGTCCCGGGACTAGCGCCCTCCGGGCAGTTCTTC. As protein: CSVVPGLAPSGQFF.

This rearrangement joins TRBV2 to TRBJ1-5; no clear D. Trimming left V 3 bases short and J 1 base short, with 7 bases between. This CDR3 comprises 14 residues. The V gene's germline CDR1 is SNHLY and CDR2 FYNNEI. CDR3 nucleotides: TGTGCCAGCAGTGATGGGCAGAGCAATCAGCCCCAGCATTTT. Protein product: CASSDGQSNQPQHF.

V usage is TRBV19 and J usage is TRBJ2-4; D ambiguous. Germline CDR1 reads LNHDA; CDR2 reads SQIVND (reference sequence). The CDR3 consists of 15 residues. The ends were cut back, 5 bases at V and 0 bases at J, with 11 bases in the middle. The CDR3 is CASSLQHLAKNIQYF. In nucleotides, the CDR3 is TGTGCCAGTAGTCTCCAACATTTAGCCAAAAACATTCAGTACTTC. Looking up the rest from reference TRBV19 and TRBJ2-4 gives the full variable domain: DGGITQSPKYLFRKEGQNVTLSCEQNLNHDAMYWYRQDPGQGLRLIYYSQIVNDFQKGDIAEGYSVSREKKESFPLTVTSAQKNPTAFYLCASSLQHLAKNIQYFGAGTRLSVL.

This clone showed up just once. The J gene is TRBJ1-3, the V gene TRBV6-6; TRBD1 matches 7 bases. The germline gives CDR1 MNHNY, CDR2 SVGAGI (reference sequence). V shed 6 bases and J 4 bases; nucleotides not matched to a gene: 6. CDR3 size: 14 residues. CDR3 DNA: TGTGCCAGCAGGGACAGGCTTGGAGGAAACACCATATATTTT. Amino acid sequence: CASRDRLGGNTIYF.

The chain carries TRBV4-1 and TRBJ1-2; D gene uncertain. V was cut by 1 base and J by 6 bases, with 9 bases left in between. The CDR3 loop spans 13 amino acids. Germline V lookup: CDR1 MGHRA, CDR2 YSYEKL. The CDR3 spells CASSQGLGHGYTF. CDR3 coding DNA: TGCGCCAGCAGCCAAGGTTTGGGCCATGGCTACACCTTC.

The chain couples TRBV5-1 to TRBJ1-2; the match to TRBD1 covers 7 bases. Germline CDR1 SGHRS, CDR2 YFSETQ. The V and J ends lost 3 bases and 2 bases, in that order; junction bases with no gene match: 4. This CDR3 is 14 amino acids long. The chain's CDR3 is CASSSEGANYGYTF. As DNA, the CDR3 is TGCGCCAGCAGCTCAGAGGGGGCCAACTATGGCTACACCTTC.

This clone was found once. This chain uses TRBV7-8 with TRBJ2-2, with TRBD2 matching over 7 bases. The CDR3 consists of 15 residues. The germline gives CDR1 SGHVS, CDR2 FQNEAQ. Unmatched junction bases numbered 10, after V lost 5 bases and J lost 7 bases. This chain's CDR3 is CASSEVGGPIGELFF. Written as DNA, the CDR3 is TGTGCCAGCAGCGAGGTGGGAGGGCCGATCGGGGAGCTGTTTTTT.

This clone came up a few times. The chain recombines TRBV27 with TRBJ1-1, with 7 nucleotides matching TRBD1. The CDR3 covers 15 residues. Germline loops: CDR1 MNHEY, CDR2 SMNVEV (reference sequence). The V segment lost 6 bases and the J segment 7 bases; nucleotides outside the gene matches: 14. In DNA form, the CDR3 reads TGTGCCAGCAGCGCCAACCGATACAGGGACAGTGAAGCTTTCTTT. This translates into CASSANRYRDSEAFF.

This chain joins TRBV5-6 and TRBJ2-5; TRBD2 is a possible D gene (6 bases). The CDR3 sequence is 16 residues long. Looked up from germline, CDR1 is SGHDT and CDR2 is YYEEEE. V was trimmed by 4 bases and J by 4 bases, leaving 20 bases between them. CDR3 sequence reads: CASSTGWRVEGETQYF. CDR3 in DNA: TGTGCCAGCAGCACCGGTTGGAGGGTGGAGGGAGAGACCCAGTACTTC. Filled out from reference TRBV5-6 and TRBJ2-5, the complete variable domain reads DAGVTQSPTHLIKTRGQQVTLRCSPKSGHDTVSWYQQALGQGPQFIFQYYEEEERQRGNFPDRFSGHQFPNYSSELNVNALLLGDSALYLCASSTGWRVEGETQYFGPGTRLLVL.

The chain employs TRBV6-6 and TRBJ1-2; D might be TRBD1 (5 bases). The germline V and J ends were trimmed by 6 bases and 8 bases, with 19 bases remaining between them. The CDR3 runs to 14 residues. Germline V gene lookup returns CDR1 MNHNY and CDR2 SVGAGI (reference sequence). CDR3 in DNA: TGTGCCAGCAGCAAACTCCAGGGTCTGGCAGGCTACACCTTC. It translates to CASSKLQGLAGYTF.